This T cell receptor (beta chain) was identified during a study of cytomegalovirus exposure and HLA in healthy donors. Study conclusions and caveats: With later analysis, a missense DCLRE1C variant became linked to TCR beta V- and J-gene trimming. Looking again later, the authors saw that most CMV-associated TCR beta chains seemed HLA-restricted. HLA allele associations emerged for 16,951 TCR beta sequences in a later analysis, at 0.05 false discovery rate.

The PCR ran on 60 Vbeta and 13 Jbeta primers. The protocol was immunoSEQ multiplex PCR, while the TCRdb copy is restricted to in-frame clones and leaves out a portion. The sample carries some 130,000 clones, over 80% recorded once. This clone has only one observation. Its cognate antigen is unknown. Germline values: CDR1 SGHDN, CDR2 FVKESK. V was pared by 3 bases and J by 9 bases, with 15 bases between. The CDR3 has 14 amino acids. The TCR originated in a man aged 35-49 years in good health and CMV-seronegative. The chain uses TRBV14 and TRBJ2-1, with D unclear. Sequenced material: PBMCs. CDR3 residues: CASSHPMSEREQFF. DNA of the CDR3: TGTGCCAGCAGCCACCCCATGTCGGAGCGTGAGCAGTTCTTC.